This T cell receptor beta chain was recorded in a study of blood T cell repertoires in COVID-19. This clone was observed a few times. This CDR3 has 14 residues. Germline V CDR1 and CDR2: MRHNA, SNTAGT. Trimming stripped 4 bases from V and 4 bases from J, with 10 bases between. TCRdb's copy holds only in-frame clones and misses some; the assay was immunoSEQ multiplex PCR. Among some 60,000 clones, roughly four fifths were seen once, and the ten largest hold approximately 3.4%. V is TRBV6-4 and J is TRBJ2-2; the D gene is possibly TRBD1 (6 bases). The origin of this receptor is a woman older than 75 with acute or convalescent COVID-19. The sequencing sample was made of peripheral blood. CDR3 in DNA: TGTGCCAGCAGTGTTGCCAGGGGCACCGGGGAGCTGTTTTTT. Translating it yields CASSVARGTGELFF.